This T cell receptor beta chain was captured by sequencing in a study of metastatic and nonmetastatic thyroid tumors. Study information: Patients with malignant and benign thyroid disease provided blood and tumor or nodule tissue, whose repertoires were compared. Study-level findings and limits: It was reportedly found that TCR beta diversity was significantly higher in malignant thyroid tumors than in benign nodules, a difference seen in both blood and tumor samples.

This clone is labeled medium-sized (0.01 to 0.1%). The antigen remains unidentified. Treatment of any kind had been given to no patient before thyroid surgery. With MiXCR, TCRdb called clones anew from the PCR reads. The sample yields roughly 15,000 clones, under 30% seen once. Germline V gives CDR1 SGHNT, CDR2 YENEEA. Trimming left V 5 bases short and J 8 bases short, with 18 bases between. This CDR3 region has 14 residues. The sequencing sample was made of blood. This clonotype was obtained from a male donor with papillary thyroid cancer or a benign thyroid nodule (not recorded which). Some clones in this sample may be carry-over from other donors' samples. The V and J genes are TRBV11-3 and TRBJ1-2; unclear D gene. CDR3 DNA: TGTGCCAGCAGCCACGCCAATCCCTATGCGGGCTACACCTTC. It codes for CASSHANPYAGYTF.